This passage covers 8 T cell receptor beta chains from one sample sequenced in a study of blood T cells in healthy people across ages. Then a second PCR, running roughly 7 to 11 cycles, was carried out with a sample-barcoded 5' primer and a J-beta primer mix. TCRdb reprocessed the 5' RACE reads with MiXCR, giving one entry per CDR3 protein. This table holds about 1 million distinct CDR3 sequences, roughly a quarter found once. The same data also contributed to another study, on T cells of mothers and their children.

Sequenced: blood. Receptors originate from a girl aged 2 to 10 in good health.

V usage is TRBV9 and J usage is TRBJ1-2, with TRBD1 identical over 7 bases. The CDR3 has 15 amino acids. Trimming removed 4 bases from V and 0 bases from J; junction bases left unmatched: 6. CDR1 is SGDLS, CDR2 YYNGEE, per germline. CDR3 residues: CASSFDRESNYGYTF. The CDR3 bases are TGTGCCAGCAGCTTCGACAGGGAGTCTAACTATGGCTACACCTTC. The variable domain in full, with the rest retrieved from reference TRBV9 and TRBJ1-2, is DSGVTQTPKHLITATGQRVTLRCSPRSGDLSVYWYQQSLDQGLQFLIQYYNGEERAKGNILERFSAQQFPDLHSELNLSSLELGDSALYFCASSFDRESNYGYTFGSGTRLTVV.

V usage is TRBV5-1 and J usage is TRBJ2-5; 9 bases line up with TRBD1. TRBJ2-7 explains the end of the DNA better; the J call may be wrong. Germline V lookup: CDR1 SGHRS, CDR2 YFSETQ. This CDR3 contains 14 residues. The CDR3 loop reads CASSTGQGHYEQYF. The CDR3 DNA is TGCGCCAGCAGCACCGGACAGGGGCACTACGAGCAGTACTTC.

This chain links TRBV12-3 or TRBV12-4 with TRBJ1-1; the D gene is possibly TRBD1 (5 bases). Trimming removed 1 base at V and 4 bases at J, with 13 bases between. CDR3 size: 15 residues. In nucleotides, the CDR3 is TGTGCCAGCAGTTTAGGACCGGACACTAGCACTGAAGCTTTCTTT. Protein product: CASSLGPDTSTEAFF.

V gene TRBV7-9 combines with J gene TRBJ1-3; possibly TRBD1 for D (6 bases). The V and J ends lost 5 bases and 8 bases respectively, with 10 bases between them. Looked up from germline, CDR1 is SEHNR and CDR2 is FQNEAQ (reference sequence). CDR3 length equals 12 residues. The CDR3 DNA sequence: TGTGCCAGCAGCCTACAGGGAGACACCATATATTTT. Translated: CASSLQGDTIYF.

The chain couples TRBV10-3 to TRBJ1-2; D call uncertain. CDR1 is ENHRY, CDR2 SYGVKD, per germline. The V gene lost 8 bases and the J gene lost 7 bases, with 17 bases spanning the gap. The CDR3 covers 13 residues. The CDR3 here is CAIHDWDSSGYTF. The CDR3, as DNA: TGTGCCATCCATGATTGGGATTCAAGTGGCTACACCTTC.

The gene calls are TRBV27 and TRBJ2-2; D may be TRBD1 or TRBD2 (5 bases each). CDR3 length: 12 residues. The ends were cut back, 5 bases at V and 12 bases at J, with 13 bases in the middle. CDR1 MNHEY and CDR2 SMNVEV come from the germline V gene (reference sequence). Here the CDR3 DNA reads TGTGCCAGCAGTCCCGGGGCTTCGAAGCTGTTTTTT. It is translated as CASSPGASKLFF.

This clonotype was picked up a small number of times. This rearrangement joins TRBV20-1 to TRBJ2-7; 10 bases are a match to TRBD2. The CDR3 loop spans 14 amino acids. V gave up 6 bases and J gave up 5 bases; unmatched junction bases: 10. Per germline, CDR1 DFQATT and CDR2 SNEGSKA (reference sequence). The CDR3 protein is CSAGPPSGGDEQYF. The CDR3 coding sequence is TGCAGTGCCGGACCTCCTAGCGGGGGTGACGAGCAGTACTTC.

V gene TRBV6-2 or TRBV6-3 combines with J gene TRBJ1-2; D ambiguous. Per germline, CDR1 MNHEY and CDR2 SVGEGT. Trimming left V 7 bases short and J 4 bases short, with 7 bases between. The CDR3 loop spans 11 amino acids. CDR3 in amino acids: CASKFLYGYTF. For the CDR3, the DNA is TGTGCCAGCAAATTCCTCTATGGCTACACCTTC.